These 28 T cell receptor beta chains were all obtained from the same sample, sequenced in a study of cytomegalovirus exposure and HLA in healthy donors. Vbeta (60) and Jbeta (13) primers were used in the PCR. Repertoires were generated with immunoSEQ multiplex PCR, while TCRdb's copy carries only in-frame clones and drops some. This sample's clone table lists some 120,000 clones. Sequencing was done on a sample of PBMCs. These receptors were collected from a man aged 35-49 years in good health and CMV-seronegative.

This chain joins TRBV5-1 and TRBJ2-7, with TRBD2 matching over 8 bases. With 4 bases clipped from V and 6 bases from J, the junction kept 6 bases outside the gene matches. The CDR3 has 13 residues. Germline V gene lookup returns CDR1 SGHRS and CDR2 YFSETQ. CDR3 protein: CASSRSGGVEQYF. CDR3 sequence (DNA): TGCGCCAGCAGCCGGTCGGGGGGGGTCGAGCAGTACTTC.

This rearrangement joins TRBV6-5 to TRBJ1-3, with D perhaps matching TRBD1 (5 bases). CDR3 length: 14 amino acids. The V and J ends lost 6 bases and 10 bases respectively, with 19 bases between them. Germline V gene sequence: CDR1 MNHEY, CDR2 SVGAGI. CDR3 region: CASRLPGKGSTIYF. The CDR3 region has the DNA TGTGCCAGCAGGCTCCCAGGGAAAGGTTCGACCATATATTTT.

The rearrangement uses TRBV28 and TRBJ1-3; TRBD1 is a possible D gene (5 bases). Trimming removed 4 bases from V and 13 bases from J, with 8 bases in between. The CDR3 loop spans 10 amino acids. Germline values: CDR1 MDHEN, CDR2 SYDVKM. Here the CDR3 reads CASSSDSIYF. For the CDR3, the DNA is TGTGCCAGCAGTTCCGACAGTATATATTTT.

This chain links TRBV28 with TRBJ1-2; TRBD1 aligns across 7 bases. Germline CDR1 MDHEN, CDR2 SYDVKM. The CDR3 covers 15 residues. J lost 7 bases, V lost 5 bases, and 13 bases had no gene match. The CDR3 nucleotides read TGTGCCAGCAGTCCGTACCGACAGGGTGTGGGTGGCTACACCTTC. Its protein is CASSPYRQGVGGYTF.

The gene calls are TRBV30 and TRBJ1-6, with D maybe TRBD1 (5 bases). The CDR3 runs to 14 residues. Germline V gene data show CDR1 as GTSNPN and CDR2 as SVGIG (reference sequence). Trimming pared 5 bases from V and 8 bases from J, leaving 16 bases between. CDR3 coding DNA: TGTGCCTGGTATCGACAGAGGGAGGATTCACCCCTCCACTTT. Protein: CAWYRQREDSPLHF.

The rearrangement links TRBV5-1 to TRBJ2-2, with unresolved D. Trimming pared 0 bases from V and 1 base from J, leaving 7 bases between. The CDR3 totals 15 residues. Germline V gene data show CDR1 as SGHRS and CDR2 as YFSETQ. CDR3 in amino acids: CASSLGAKNTGELFF. The CDR3 region has the DNA TGCGCCAGCAGCTTGGGGGCAAAGAACACCGGGGAGCTGTTTTTT. Drawing the rest from reference TRBV5-1 and TRBJ2-2, the complete variable domain is KAGVTQTPRYLIKTRGQQVTLSCSPISGHRSVSWYQQTPGQGLQFLFEYFSETQRNKGNFPGRFSGRQFSNSRSEMNVSTLELGDSALYLCASSLGAKNTGELFFGEGSRLTVL.

This rearrangement joins TRBV5-4 to TRBJ2-5; 12 nucleotides agree with TRBD2. The CDR3 totals 15 residues. Germline trimming cut 4 bases from V and 2 bases from J; bases unmatched to any gene: 3. CDR1 is SGHNT and CDR2 is YYREEE in the germline V gene (reference sequence). The CDR3 loop is CASSPGLAGQETQYF. The CDR3 nucleotides read TGTGCCAGCAGCCCTGGACTAGCGGGACAAGAGACCCAGTACTTC. Combining the CDR3 with reference TRBV5-4 and TRBJ2-5 gives the whole variable domain ETGVTQSPTHLIKTRGQQVTLRCSSQSGHNTVSWYQQALGQGPQFIFQYYREEENGRGNFPPRFSGLQFPNYSSELNVNALELDDSALYLCASSPGLAGQETQYFGPGTRLLVL.

DNA for the CDR3: TGTGCCAGCAGCTTAGTCTCCAGGGGCGCTGGCACAGATACGCAGTATTTT. Protein: CASSLVSRGAGTDTQYF. The chain uses TRBV7-2 and TRBJ2-3; a possible D gene is TRBD1 (6 bases). Germline CDR1 and CDR2: SGHTA and FQGNSA. The CDR3 is made up of 17 amino acids. V lost 1 base, J lost 1 base, and 15 bases lay in between.

The chain uses TRBV11-3 and TRBJ2-3, with D hard to call. Germline CDR1 and CDR2: SGHNT and YENEEA. The CDR3 totals 15 residues. V was cut by 0 bases and J by 6 bases, with 13 bases left in between. CDR3 sequence reads: CASSLDLTAPDTQYF. The CDR3 coding sequence is TGTGCCAGCAGCTTAGATCTCACAGCCCCGGATACGCAGTATTTT. The full variable domain, completed using reference TRBV11-3 and TRBJ2-3, is EAGVVQSPRYKIIEKKQPVAFWCNPISGHNTLYWYLQNLGQGPELLIRYENEEAVDDSQLPKDRFSAERLKGVDSTLKIQPAELGDSAVYLCASSLDLTAPDTQYFGPGTRLTVL.

The gene calls are TRBV27 and TRBJ2-1; 8 positions match TRBD1. Germline values: CDR1 MNHEY, CDR2 SMNVEV (reference sequence). The ends lost 5 bases at V and 6 bases at J; junction bases unmatched: 9. CDR3 length equals 15 residues. The CDR3 sequence: CASSPRTGTTNEQFF. In DNA, the CDR3 is TGTGCCAGCAGTCCCAGGACAGGGACGACCAATGAGCAGTTCTTC.

This sequence joins TRBV5-1 and TRBJ2-1; 9 positions agree with TRBD1. Trimming at V came to 4 bases and at J to 8 bases, leaving 10 bases not matched to a gene. Germline CDR1 reads SGHRS; CDR2 reads YFSETQ. The CDR3 loop spans 15 amino acids. The CDR3 region is CASSRGQGGGDEQFF. As DNA, the CDR3 is TGCGCCAGCAGCCGGGGACAGGGAGGTGGGGATGAGCAGTTCTTC.

This CDR3 reads CASSPLLAGGGYTQYF. DNA of the CDR3: TGTGCCAGTAGTCCTCTCCTAGCGGGTGGCGGGTATACGCAGTATTTT. The J gene is TRBJ2-3, the V gene TRBV19, with 8 bases that match TRBD2. The CDR3 sequence is 16 residues long. The germline V gene encodes CDR1 LNHDA and CDR2 SQIVND (reference sequence). The trim removed 5 bases at V and 7 bases at J, leaving 14 bases unmatched.

This rearrangement joins TRBV5-4 to TRBJ2-3, with a weak D call TRBD2 (5 bases). Germline V gene sequence: CDR1 SGHNT, CDR2 YYREEE (reference sequence). The CDR3 totals 15 residues. With 0 bases removed from V and 0 bases from J, the gap between germline ends came to 8 bases. In DNA, the CDR3 is TGTGCCAGCAGCTTGGGCGGGTCTAGCACAGATACGCAGTATTTT. This gives the protein CASSLGGSSTDTQYF.

The chain recombines TRBV27 with TRBJ2-1; TRBD2 matches 7 bases. Losses at the gene ends were 3 bases for V and 0 bases for J; bases not matched to a gene: 5. The CDR3 contains 16 residues. Germline V gives CDR1 MNHEY, CDR2 SMNVEV (reference sequence). The CDR3 DNA reads TGTGCCAGCAGTTTCATAAGCGGGGTCTCCTACAATGAGCAGTTCTTC. This encodes CASSFISGVSYNEQFF.

The V and J genes are TRBV6-4 and TRBJ2-2; 7 bases match TRBD2. Germline CDR1 and CDR2: MRHNA and SNTAGT. The CDR3 extends over 15 amino acids. V gave up 0 bases and J gave up 3 bases; unmatched junction bases: 1. The chain's CDR3 is CASSDSAGDTGELFF. CDR3 sequence (DNA): TGTGCCAGCAGTGACTCGGCGGGAGACACCGGGGAGCTGTTTTTT.

The chain uses TRBV9 and TRBJ2-2; no firm D call. CDR3 size: 14 residues. Looked up from germline, CDR1 is SGDLS and CDR2 is YYNGEE. Trimming cost V 0 bases and J 6 bases, with 9 bases left between them. The CDR3 is CASSVATGPGELFF. CDR3 sequence (DNA): TGTGCCAGCAGCGTAGCTACGGGTCCCGGGGAGCTGTTTTTT.

This chain joins TRBV2 and TRBJ1-2, with 9 bases that match TRBD1. With V trimmed by 6 bases and J by 8 bases, 7 bases remained unmatched. CDR1 and CDR2 (germline): SNHLY, FYNNEI. The CDR3 extends over 13 amino acids. The chain's CDR3 is CASRGTGSGGYTF. CDR3 in DNA: TGTGCCAGCAGAGGGACAGGGTCGGGAGGCTACACCTTC.

The genes are TRBV4-2 and TRBJ1-4; TRBD1 aligns across 8 bases. Germline V gene data show CDR1 as LGHNA and CDR2 as YNFKEQ. J lost 16 bases, V lost 0 bases, and 7 bases had no gene match. CDR3 length equals 13 residues. CDR3 coding DNA: TGTGCCAGCAGCCAAGAATGGCAGGGGGCGAGGTTTTTT. It encodes CASSQEWQGARFF.

The CDR3 protein is CASSSSPRLAGGGETQYF. CDR3 nucleotides: TGTGCCAGCAGCTCAAGTCCCCGACTAGCGGGAGGTGGGGAGACCCAGTACTTC. This rearrangement joins TRBV7-9 to TRBJ2-5; 13 bases fit TRBD2. Germline CDR1 reads SEHNR; CDR2 reads FQNEAQ (reference sequence). V was clipped by 4 bases and J by 5 bases; unmatched bases: 13. This CDR3 spans 18 amino acids.

The chain links TRBV5-4 to TRBJ2-2; D not resolved. Germline CDR1 is SGHNT and CDR2 is YYREEE (reference sequence). The V end lost 0 bases, the J end lost 0 bases, and 6 bases lay between the germline ends. This CDR3 is built from 15 residues. The CDR3: CASSLDKSNTGELFF. CDR3 nucleotide sequence: TGTGCCAGCAGCTTGGACAAGTCGAACACCGGGGAGCTGTTTTTT.

The DNA of the CDR3 is TGCGCCAGCTCGGTCCCCCGGACTAGCGGGAGTGTCGAAGATACGCAGTATTTT. Amino acids: CASSVPRTSGSVEDTQYF. The chain carries TRBV5-1 and TRBJ2-3; TRBD2 matches 13 bases. This CDR3 is built from 18 residues. Unmatched junction bases numbered 16, after V lost 7 bases and J lost 5 bases. The germline V gene encodes CDR1 SGHRS and CDR2 YFSETQ.

The chain carries TRBV10-3 and TRBJ2-1; the match to TRBD2 covers 12 bases. Germline lookup yields CDR1 ENHRY and CDR2 SYGVKD. The CDR3 length is 16 residues. Germline trimming cut 5 bases from V and 6 bases from J; bases unmatched to any gene: 8. CDR3 sequence (DNA): TGTGCCATCAGTCAGCCTCTAGCGGGAGGGGGCAATGAGCAGTTCTTC. This encodes CAISQPLAGGGNEQFF.

V and J are TRBV13 and TRBJ2-7, with 13 bases that match TRBD2. The germline gives CDR1 PRHDT, CDR2 FYEKMQ (reference sequence). This CDR3 contains 18 residues. V lost 3 bases and J lost 2; bases outside the gene matches: 10. CDR3 in amino acids: CASSLIPVGTSGTYEQYF. DNA of the CDR3: TGTGCCAGCAGCTTGATACCCGTTGGGACTAGCGGGACCTACGAGCAGTACTTC.

V usage is TRBV2 and J usage is TRBJ2-7, with 7 bases matching TRBD1. The CDR3 consists of 13 residues. CDR1 SNHLY and CDR2 FYNNEI come from the germline V gene. After removal of 6 bases from V and 4 bases from J, the junction contained 6 bases not matched to a gene. The CDR3 bases are TGTGCCAGCAGACCCGACAGGGCATACGAGCAGTACTTC. Translated: CASRPDRAYEQYF.

The genes are TRBV7-3 and TRBJ2-2; 13 bases agree with TRBD2. From germline, CDR1 is SGHTA and CDR2 FQGTGA. With V trimmed by 4 bases and J by 4 bases, 3 bases remained unmatched. This CDR3 contains 16 residues. CDR3 nucleotide sequence: TGTGCCAGCAGCTCCGGACTAGCGGGAGTCACCGGGGAGCTGTTTTTT. Its translation is CASSSGLAGVTGELFF.

The CDR3 region has the DNA TGTGCCAGCAACCTAGCGGGAGGCTACTACGAGCAGTACTTC. It translates to CASNLAGGYYEQYF. The genes are TRBV28 and TRBJ2-7, with 11 positions matching TRBD2. Unmatched junction bases numbered 5, after V lost 7 bases and J lost 3 bases. This CDR3 is built from 14 residues. The germline V gene has CDR1 MDHEN and CDR2 SYDVKM. Drawing the rest from reference TRBV28 and TRBJ2-7, the complete variable domain is DVKVTQSSRYLVKRTGEKVFLECVQDMDHENMFWYRQDPGLGLRLIYFSYDVKMKEKGDIPEGYSVSREKKERFSLILESASTNQTSMYLCASNLAGGYYEQYFGPGTRLTVT.

V usage is TRBV14 and J usage is TRBJ2-1, with D possibly being TRBD2 (5 bases). Trimming took 0 bases from V and 12 from J, leaving 12 bases between them. CDR1 and CDR2 (germline): SGHDN, FVKESK. The CDR3 has 13 amino acids. CDR3 in amino acids: CASSQDLRGLQFF. The CDR3 DNA is TGTGCCAGCAGCCAAGATCTCCGGGGTTTGCAGTTCTTC.

The chain employs TRBV27 and TRBJ1-1; D may be TRBD1 (6 bases). Germline CDR1 MNHEY, CDR2 SMNVEV (reference sequence). Trimming left V 7 bases short and J 0 bases short, with 12 bases between. There are 14 residues in the CDR3. CDR3 nucleotide sequence: TGTGCCAGCAACTCTCAGGGGATGAACACTGAAGCTTTCTTT. It translates to CASNSQGMNTEAFF.